This section outlines one T cell receptor beta chain sequence together with its context. Reverse transcription of about 0.45 to 1 ug RNA was performed with random hexamers. The amplification used immunoSEQ multiplex PCR on TCR beta CDR3; it spanned 54 Vbeta and 13 Jbeta. MiXCR, run by TCRdb on the immunoSEQ multiplex PCR reads, gives a single entry per CDR3 protein. This table holds 250,000 to 300,000 distinct CDR3 sequences, around 85% found once. The data were obtained in a study of CD8 T cells in Susac syndrome. Trimming stripped 0 bases from V and 7 bases from J, with 5 bases between. The CDR3 is 12 amino acids. Germline assignment: CDR1 SGDLS and CDR2 YYNGEE.

Material for sequencing was CD8+ T cells from PBMCs. The gene calls are TRBV9 and TRBJ2-1; D unresolved. The source of this sequence is a human donor with multiple sclerosis. The CDR3 region has the DNA TGTGCCAGCAGCGTAGATCGAAATGAGCAGTTCTTC. This sequence encodes CASSVDRNEQFF.